These 2 T cell receptor beta chains were all obtained from the same sample, sequenced in a study of blood T cells in healthy people across ages. Primers used in a second PCR of roughly 7 to 12 cycles were a sample-barcoded 5' primer and a J-beta primer mix. TCRdb called the 5' RACE reads again in MiXCR, with one record for every CDR3 protein. This table has approximately 820,000 distinct CDR3 sequences, around 42% appearing once. The sample consisted of blood. The origin of the receptors is a man in his sixties in good health.

The chain employs TRBV7-9 and TRBJ1-4; TRBD1 matches 8 bases. This CDR3 contains 14 residues. Trimming at V came to 5 bases and at J to 6 bases, leaving 5 bases not matched to a gene. CDR1 and CDR2 (germline): SEHNR, FQNEAQ (reference sequence). The CDR3 here is CASSQGTGYEKLFF. The CDR3 DNA reads TGTGCCAGCAGCCAGGGGACAGGCTATGAAAAACTGTTTTTT.

This clonotype was detected ten times or more. The chain has TRBV7-2 and TRBJ2-5, with a tentative D call TRBD2 (5 bases). The germline gives CDR1 SGHTA, CDR2 FQGNSA. This CDR3 spans 13 amino acids. The V end lost 2 bases, the J end lost 5 bases, and 9 bases lay between the germline ends. CDR3 protein: CASSLQRRETQYF. CDR3 DNA sequence: TGTGCCAGCAGCTTACAACGGAGGGAGACCCAGTACTTC.